Included here is one T cell receptor beta chain sequence, with context. The data originate from a study of T cell responses to AZD1222 COVID-19 vaccine. There are 13 residues in the CDR3. Germline V gene lookup returns CDR1 SGHRS and CDR2 YFSETQ. The germline V and J ends were trimmed by 0 bases and 4 bases, with 7 bases remaining between them. Here immunoSEQ multiplex PCR was the method, and the copy in TCRdb shows in-frame clones only, minus some. The data contain over 100,000 clones, about 90% of them singletons. The sequencing used peripheral blood, collected on day 0 of AZD1222 vaccination. The chain couples TRBV5-1 to TRBJ1-2, with a weak D call TRBD1 (6 bases). The TCR sequence derives from an adult in good health. DNA of the CDR3: TGCGCCAGCAGCTTGGAAGGGGGCTATGGCTACACCTTC. It encodes CASSLEGGYGYTF.